One and the same sample provided the 15 T cell receptor beta chains below, sequenced in a study of cytomegalovirus exposure and HLA in healthy donors. Primers: 60 Vbeta forward and 13 Jbeta reverse. Only in-frame clones appear in the TCRdb table, and some are missing; sequencing was by immunoSEQ multiplex PCR. Among about 160,000 clones listed, 71% were seen once. The specimen sequenced was PBMCs. The receptors were sampled from a woman in her twenties or thirties in good health and CMV-seronegative.

There are a few counts of this clone. The chain recombines TRBV27 with TRBJ1-5; 9 bases agree with TRBD1. The germline V gene encodes CDR1 MNHEY and CDR2 SMNVEV (reference sequence). The CDR3 contains 16 residues. Trimming cost V 0 bases and J 7 bases; bases outside gene matches: 7. This chain's CDR3 is CASSLSATGGNQPQHF. The CDR3, as DNA: TGTGCCAGCAGTTTATCTGCGACAGGGGGAAACCAGCCCCAGCATTTT.

The V and J genes are TRBV30 and TRBJ2-7; 8 nucleotides line up with TRBD2. The CDR3 spans 14 residues. Germline V gene data show CDR1 as GTSNPN and CDR2 as SVGIG (reference sequence). V lost 1 base and J lost 6; bases outside the gene matches: 8. The CDR3 sequence is CAWSASGRMVEQYF. DNA of the CDR3: TGTGCCTGGAGTGCCAGCGGGAGAATGGTCGAGCAGTACTTC.

V is TRBV5-4 and J is TRBJ2-6, with D perhaps matching TRBD1 (5 bases). The CDR3 is made up of 16 amino acids. Germline V gene sequence: CDR1 SGHNT, CDR2 YYREEE (reference sequence). The germline V and J ends were trimmed by 0 bases and 2 bases, with 9 bases remaining between them. The CDR3 bases are TGTGCCAGCAGCTTGGTTGGCAGGGCTGGGGCCAACGTCCTGACTTTC. Translated, it gives CASSLVGRAGANVLTF.

This clone turned up a few times. CDR3 sequence reads: CAISESGRAGANVLTF. For the CDR3, the DNA is TGTGCCATCAGTGAGTCCGGCAGGGCTGGGGCCAACGTCCTGACTTTC. V is TRBV10-3 and J is TRBJ2-6; tentative D call: TRBD1 (5 bases). Germline CDR1 reads ENHRY; CDR2 reads SYGVKD. V gave up 0 bases and J gave up 2 bases, with 8 bases separating them. This CDR3 comprises 16 residues.

The V gene is TRBV7-9, the J gene TRBJ2-3; the match to TRBD1 covers 11 bases. This CDR3 has 15 amino acids. Per germline, CDR1 SEHNR and CDR2 FQNEAQ (reference sequence). Trimming at V came to 5 bases and at J to 5 bases, leaving 6 bases not matched to a gene. CDR3 DNA: TGTGCCAGCAGCCCGGTAGGGACAGGGGGAGATACGCAGTATTTT. The encoded protein is CASSPVGTGGDTQYF.

V gene TRBV15 combines with J gene TRBJ1-4; 9 nucleotides line up with TRBD1. The V gene's germline CDR1 is LNHNV and CDR2 YYDKDF (reference sequence). CDR3 size: 15 residues. The junction had 3 bases not matched to a gene; V was cut back by 0 bases and J by 7 bases. The CDR3 loop reads CATSRDTGGSEKLFF. The CDR3 nucleotides are TGTGCCACCAGCAGAGATACAGGGGGCAGTGAAAAACTGTTTTTT. Variable domain in full (rest from reference TRBV15 and TRBJ1-4): DAMVIQNPRYQVTQFGKPVTLSCSQTLNHNVMYWYQQKSSQAPKLLFHYYDKDFNNEADTPDNFQSRRPNTSFCFLDIRSPGLGDTAMYLCATSRDTGGSEKLFFGSGTQLSVL.

The V call is TRBV5-6, the J call TRBJ2-7; 12 bases are a match to TRBD1. Unmatched junction bases numbered 11, after V lost 3 bases and J lost 4 bases. Germline CDR1 reads SGHDT; CDR2 reads YYEEEE. The CDR3 sequence is 17 residues long. This CDR3 is CASSSTAGDRGRYEQYF. The CDR3 region has the DNA TGTGCCAGCAGCTCAACGGCAGGGGACAGGGGGCGGTACGAGCAGTACTTC.

This clone has more than one count but fewer than ten. V is TRBV4-2 and J is TRBJ2-1, with 11 bases lining up with TRBD2. The CDR3 has 15 amino acids. Trimming removed 6 bases from V and 5 bases from J; junction bases left unmatched: 6. Germline V CDR1 and CDR2: LGHNA, YNFKEQ. The CDR3 bases are TGTGCCAGCAGTTCACTAGCGGGGGCCAACAATGAGCAGTTCTTC. Translation: CASSSLAGANNEQFF.

The V and J genes are TRBV2 and TRBJ1-2; 7 bases match TRBD1. The CDR3 is made up of 15 amino acids. V lost 6 bases, J lost 0 bases, and 7 bases stayed unmatched. Germline CDR1 and CDR2: SNHLY and FYNNEI. The CDR3 here is CASRGGTATNYGYTF. The CDR3 DNA reads as TGTGCCAGCAGAGGAGGGACAGCCACTAACTATGGCTACACCTTC.

This clone has just a few counts. Mismatch with germline at one junction end may stem from a read error. This rearrangement joins TRBV7-9 to TRBJ2-3; 10 bases match TRBD2. Germline lookup yields CDR1 SEHNR and CDR2 FQNEAQ (reference sequence). There are 17 residues in the CDR3. The CDR3 bases are TGTTCCAGCAGCCAATCATTAGCGGGAGGCTACACAGATACGCAGTATTTT. Amino acid sequence: CSSSQSLAGGYTDTQYF.

This rearrangement joins TRBV7-9 to TRBJ1-2, with D possibly matching TRBD1 (6 bases). Deletions cut 5 bases from V and 6 bases from J, with 13 bases between. Germline CDR1 is SEHNR and CDR2 is FQNEAQ (reference sequence). The CDR3 has 13 residues. CDR3 in DNA: TGTGCCAGCAGCCTGGGCAGGGGTAATGGCTACACCTTC. This translates into CASSLGRGNGYTF.

The chain uses TRBV11-1 and TRBJ1-2; the match to TRBD1 covers 7 bases. CDR3 size: 13 residues. Germline lookup yields CDR1 SGHAT and CDR2 FQDESV (reference sequence). Germline trimming cut 5 bases from V and 5 bases from J; bases unmatched to any gene: 5. The CDR3 nucleotides are TGTGCCAGCAGCCCAGACAGGGATTATGGCTACACCTTC. Translated: CASSPDRDYGYTF.

This clone was found a few times. J is TRBJ1-5 and V is TRBV4-2; unclear D gene. V lost 0 bases and J lost 6, with 6 bases in between. The CDR3 is made up of 13 amino acids. Germline lookup yields CDR1 LGHNA and CDR2 YNFKEQ. CDR3 residues: CASSQDTGQPQHF. The CDR3 region has the DNA TGTGCCAGCAGCCAAGATACGGGTCAGCCCCAGCATTTT.

V gene TRBV7-8 combines with J gene TRBJ2-1; D is unresolved. The V gene's germline CDR1 is SGHVS and CDR2 FQNEAQ. CDR3 length: 15 residues. V was trimmed by 5 bases and J by 2 bases, leaving 13 bases between them. The CDR3 DNA follows: TGTGCCAGCAGCCTCTCGGGTCTTACCTACAATGAGCAGTTCTTC. Translating it yields CASSLSGLTYNEQFF. The variable domain in full, with the rest retrieved from reference TRBV7-8 and TRBJ2-1, is GAGVSQSPRYKVAKRGQDVALRCDPISGHVSLFWYQQALGQGPEFLTYFQNEAQLDKSGLPSDRFFAERPEGSVSTLKIQRTQQEDSAVYLCASSLSGLTYNEQFFGPGTRLTVL.

The V gene is TRBV10-3, the J gene TRBJ2-1, with a possible D match to TRBD2 (6 bases). Between the trimmed V and J ends, which lost 2 bases and 8 bases, there was a span of 19 bases. Germline-derived CDR1 and CDR2 are ENHRY and SYGVKD. This CDR3 has 16 residues. The CDR3: CAISEAPRGGRDEQFF. For the CDR3, the DNA is TGTGCCATCAGTGAGGCCCCACGGGGAGGTAGAGATGAGCAGTTCTTC.